This T cell receptor beta chain stems from a study of T-cell reconstitution after alpha-beta-depleted transplantation in children. CDR1 and CDR2 from the germline V gene are DFQATT and SNEGSKA (reference sequence). The V end was cut by 5 bases, the J end by 2 bases, with 9 bases between. The CDR3 runs to 13 residues. There are a few counts of this clonotype. During its preparation, the TCRbeta library received unique molecular identifiers. Each CDR3 protein is one row after TCRdb ran MiXCR on the PCR reads. This sample yields some 590,000 distinct CDR3 sequences, of which roughly a tenth are seen a single time; 3.5% to 5% belongs to the top ten.

The rearrangement joins TRBV20-1 to TRBJ2-2; D is unresolved. Here the sequenced sample was PBMCs from the stem cell graft donor, taken from the stem cell graft. The receptor's source is a human donor who donated a stem cell graft to a child with acute myeloid leukemia. The CDR3 nucleotides read TGCAGTGCTGGGCAGCCTAACACCGGGGAGCTGTTTTTT. This encodes CSAGQPNTGELFF.